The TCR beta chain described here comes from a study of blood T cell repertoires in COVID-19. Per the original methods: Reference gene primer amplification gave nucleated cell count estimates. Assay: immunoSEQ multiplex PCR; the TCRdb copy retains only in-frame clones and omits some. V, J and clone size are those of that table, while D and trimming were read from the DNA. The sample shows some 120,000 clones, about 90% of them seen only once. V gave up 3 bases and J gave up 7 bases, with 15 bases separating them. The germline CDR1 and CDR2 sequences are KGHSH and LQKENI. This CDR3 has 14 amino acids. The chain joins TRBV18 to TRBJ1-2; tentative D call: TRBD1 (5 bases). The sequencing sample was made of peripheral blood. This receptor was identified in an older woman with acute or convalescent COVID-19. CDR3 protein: CASSPSTGLAGYTF. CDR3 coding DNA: TGTGCCAGCTCACCCTCTACAGGCTTAGCTGGCTACACCTTC.